One and the same sample provided the 18 T cell receptor beta chains below, sequenced in a study of naive and memory T cell subsets. The library had UMIs added by 3' ligation of an oligonucleotide to TCR cDNA. The SP2 primer and nested alpha and beta constant region primers amplified ligated cDNA in four rounds. One entry per CDR3 protein, called by TCRdb with MiXCR from the 5' RACE reads. The sample shows 58,000 or so distinct CDR3 sequences, less than 10% of them seen only once. The receptors stem from a female donor in good health.

This clonotype was counted ten times or more. This chain links TRBV7-9 with TRBJ1-1; no definite D call. The CDR3 totals 13 residues. Germline V gene data show CDR1 as SEHNR and CDR2 as FQNEAQ (reference sequence). V was cut by 2 bases and J by 1 base, with 5 bases left in between. The CDR3 DNA is TGTGCCAGCAGCTTAACAGCGAACACTGAAGCTTTCTTT. Its protein product is CASSLTANTEAFF.

This clonotype has a count of ten or more. The chain has TRBV7-2 and TRBJ1-4, with a possible D match to TRBD1 (5 bases). There are 17 residues in the CDR3. From germline, CDR1 is SGHTA and CDR2 FQGNSA. V dropped 2 bases and J dropped 2 bases, with 15 bases sitting between them. CDR3 sequence: CASSLNSRGVTNEKLFF. The DNA of the CDR3 is TGTGCCAGCAGCTTAAATTCGCGGGGCGTGACTAATGAAAAACTGTTTTTT. Drawing the rest from reference TRBV7-2 and TRBJ1-4, the complete variable domain is GAGVSQSPSNKVTEKGKDVELRCDPISGHTALYWYRQSLGQGLEFLIYFQGNSAPDKSGLPSDRFSAERTGGSVSTLTIQRTQQEDSAVYLCASSLNSRGVTNEKLFFGSGTQLSVL.

A few counts support this clonotype. CDR3 in amino acids: CASSPQGGENSPLHF. The DNA of the CDR3 is TGTGCCAGCTCACCCCAAGGAGGGGAGAATTCACCCCTCCACTTT. V is TRBV18 and J is TRBJ1-6, with a tentative D call TRBD1 (5 bases). The ends were cut back, 3 bases at V and 7 bases at J, with 13 bases in the middle. Germline assignment: CDR1 KGHSH and CDR2 LQKENI. The CDR3 loop spans 15 amino acids.

Notes on this clonotype: The junction departs from germline at one end; a sequencing error may be responsible. This sequence joins TRBV7-7 and TRBJ2-6; D call uncertain. This CDR3 is built from 14 residues. Germline V gene data show CDR1 as SSHAT and CDR2 as FNYEAQ (reference sequence). CDR3 coding DNA: TGTGCTAGCAGCCCCACCAATGCGGCCAACGTCCTGACTTTC. Protein product: CASSPTNAANVLTF.

At least ten counts were recorded for this clonotype. This sequence joins TRBV2 and TRBJ1-5, with 7 bases fitting TRBD1. The germline V gene has CDR1 SNHLY and CDR2 FYNNEI. Trimming at V came to 6 bases and at J to 6 bases, leaving 8 bases not matched to a gene. There are 14 residues in the CDR3. The CDR3 nucleotides read TGTGCCAGCAGACGACAGGGAGTTGCTCAGCCCCAGCATTTT. The encoded protein is CASRRQGVAQPQHF.

This clonotype has ten or more counts. The V call is TRBV6-2 or TRBV6-3, the J call TRBJ2-5; no firm D call. Trimming removed 6 bases at V and 2 bases at J, with 10 bases between. Germline assignment: CDR1 MNHEY and CDR2 SVGEGT. The CDR3 is 13 residues long. The CDR3 loop reads CASRPWLQETQYF. The CDR3 DNA is TGTGCCAGCAGACCTTGGCTACAAGAGACCCAGTACTTC.

This clonotype was found a few times. V gene TRBV4-2 combines with J gene TRBJ2-5; tentatively, D is TRBD1 or TRBD2 (5 bases each). Germline-derived CDR1 and CDR2 are LGHNA and YNFKEQ. CDR3 size: 12 residues. Deletions cut 2 bases from V and 6 bases from J, with 7 bases between. CDR3 sequence reads: CASSQWGKTQYF. The DNA of the CDR3 is TGTGCCAGCAGCCAATGGGGGAAGACCCAGTACTTC.

This clonotype was seen a handful of times. The chain employs TRBV7-6 and TRBJ2-3; 10 bases match TRBD2. Looked up from germline, CDR1 is SGHVS and CDR2 is FNYEAQ. This CDR3 has 13 residues. V shed 10 bases and J 1 base; nucleotides not matched to a gene: 2. CDR3 nucleotides: TGTGCCATCGGGACTAGCGGCACAGATACGCAGTATTTT. It encodes CAIGTSGTDTQYF.

This clonotype was seen repeatedly, ten times or more. This chain uses TRBV10-3 with TRBJ2-3; 7 nucleotides match TRBD2. This CDR3 has 10 residues. J was trimmed by 10 bases and V by 8 bases; bases with no gene match: 3. Germline CDR1 and CDR2: ENHRY and SYGVKD. CDR3 amino acids: CAIGRGAQYF. Here the CDR3 DNA reads TGTGCCATCGGGAGGGGAGCGCAGTATTTT.

On this clonotype itself: A much larger clone lies one base from this, so it may be a read error. V and J are TRBV9 and TRBJ2-3; TRBD2 aligns across 8 bases. This CDR3 is 18 amino acids long. The trim removed 0 bases at V and 0 bases at J, leaving 9 bases unmatched. Per germline, CDR1 SGDLS and CDR2 YYNGEE. The CDR3 DNA is TGTGCCAGCAGCGTAGATATTACTAGCGGAGTTAGCACAGATACGCAGTATTTT. It is translated as CASSVDITSGVSTDTQYF.

This clonotype was detected many times. The chain couples TRBV3-1 to TRBJ1-6; 8 bases align to TRBD1. This CDR3 has 17 amino acids. After removal of 4 bases from V and 0 bases from J, the junction contained 5 bases not matched to a gene. Germline CDR1 reads LGHDT; CDR2 reads YNNKEL (reference sequence). The CDR3 sequence is CASSLRTGSSYNSPLHF. The CDR3 coding sequence is TGTGCCAGCAGCCTACGGACAGGGAGCTCCTATAATTCACCCCTCCACTTT.

This clonotype has only a few counts. This chain joins TRBV20-1 and TRBJ1-3; TRBD1 aligns across 7 bases. With V trimmed by 5 bases and J by 3 bases, 7 bases remained unmatched. The germline CDR1 and CDR2 sequences are DFQATT and SNEGSKA (reference sequence). The CDR3 is 14 residues long. The CDR3 nucleotides read TGCAGTGCTCCCAGGGGGGGGGGTGGAAACACCATATATTTT. The encoded protein is CSAPRGGGGNTIYF.

This clonotype was seen at least ten times. The rearrangement uses TRBV4-1 and TRBJ2-1; a possible D gene is TRBD2 (6 bases). The V end lost 4 bases, the J end lost 6 bases, and 25 bases lay between the germline ends. Germline V lookup: CDR1 MGHRA, CDR2 YSYEKL. The CDR3 loop spans 18 amino acids. CDR3 DNA: TGCGCCAGCAGCCGAATACTAGCCGGGAGCCAAGGGATCAATGAGCAGTTCTTC. As protein: CASSRILAGSQGINEQFF.

This clonotype has ten or more counts. This sequence joins TRBV21-1 and TRBJ2-7; TRBD2 is the table's D call and was not checked against the DNA. TRBV21-1 is a pseudogene locus. The CDR3 loop spans 18 amino acids. CDR3 loop: CASSNRWTSGGSSYEQYF. CDR3 coding DNA: TGTGCCAGCAGCAATAGATGGACTAGCGGGGGGAGCTCCTACGAGCAGTACTTC.

This clonotype occurred a few times. V gene TRBV10-3 combines with J gene TRBJ1-4; D unresolved. The CDR3 runs to 14 residues. Germline values: CDR1 ENHRY, CDR2 SYGVKD. V lost 0 bases and J 5 bases, leaving 7 bases between the germline ends. CDR3 amino acids: CAISESTGNEKLFF. The DNA of the CDR3 is TGTGCCATCAGTGAGTCGACGGGCAATGAAAAACTGTTTTTT.

Ten or more counts support this clonotype. This chain's CDR3 is CASRQGANQPQHF. As DNA, the CDR3 is TGTGCCAGCAGACAGGGGGCTAATCAGCCCCAGCATTTT. The rearrangement joins TRBV12-3 or TRBV12-4 to TRBJ1-5; the match to TRBD1 covers 9 bases. V was pared by 6 bases and J by 4 bases, with 1 base of the junction left unmatched. This CDR3 contains 13 residues.

The chain employs TRBV7-2 and TRBJ2-2, with TRBD1 matching 7 bases. The V and J ends lost 7 bases and 5 bases, in that order; junction bases with no gene match: 13. The germline V gene has CDR1 SGHTA and CDR2 FQGNSA. This CDR3 has 16 amino acids. CDR3: CASTPILRGLTGELFF. CDR3 sequence (DNA): TGTGCCAGCACTCCCATTCTTAGGGGGCTTACCGGGGAGCTGTTTTTT.

This clonotype was picked up many times. The gene calls are TRBV6-2 or TRBV6-3 and TRBJ2-3; D gene ambiguous. CDR3 size: 12 residues. Germline lookup yields CDR1 MNHEY and CDR2 SVGEGT. The germline V and J ends were trimmed by 6 bases and 3 bases, with 7 bases remaining between them. This chain's CDR3 is CASRTGTDTQYF. CDR3 DNA sequence: TGTGCCAGCAGAACTGGAACAGATACGCAGTATTTT.